The rows below give T cell receptor beta chains drawn from one sample of a study of early T cells in non-severe SARS-CoV-2 infection. TCRdb re-derived calls from the 5' RACE reads in MiXCR, one entry per CDR3 protein. The data show about 61,000 distinct CDR3 sequences, 10% to 13% seen once. Sequencing was carried out using whole blood. Source of these receptors: an adult who was a healthcare worker with PCR-confirmed SARS-CoV-2 infection or an uninfected control (not recorded which). Each CDR3 is given with its conserved first and last residue. A D gene is named only where the DNA matches it firmly. Part of the rows lack a size; the others show once, few, many or a class for expanded clones.

D gene: .; V gene: TRBV19; clone size: few; J gene: TRBJ1-5; CDR3 protein: CASTFGGLNQPQHF; CDR3 DNA: TGTGCCAGTACCTTTGGGGGCCTGAATCAGCCCCAGCATTTT
D gene: .; V gene: TRBV30; clone size: many; J gene: TRBJ1-5; CDR3 protein: CAWSVDSNQPQHF; CDR3 DNA: TGTGCCTGGAGTGTTGATAGCAATCAGCCCCAGCATTTT
D gene: TRBD2; V gene: TRBV20-1; clone size: many; J gene: TRBJ2-1; CDR3 protein: CSAGGLADYNEQFF; CDR3 DNA: TGCAGTGCTGGGGGACTAGCGGATTACAATGAGCAGTTCTTC
D gene: .; V gene: TRBV4-1; clone size: .; J gene: TRBJ2-5; CDR3 protein: CASSPSPADLRQYF; CDR3 DNA: TGCGCCAGCAGCCCCTCTCCAGCGGACCTTCGCCAGTACTTC
D gene: TRBD1; V gene: TRBV6-2/TRBV6-3; clone size: .; J gene: TRBJ1-1; CDR3 protein: CASSRDRVYTEAFF; CDR3 DNA: TGTGCCAGCAGCCGTGACAGGGTATATACTGAAGCTTTCTTT
D gene: .; V gene: TRBV19; clone size: .; J gene: TRBJ2-7; CDR3 protein: CASSIPDGYEQYF; CDR3 DNA: TGTGCCAGTAGTATCCCGGACGGCTACGAGCAGTACTTC
D gene: .; V gene: TRBV21-1; clone size: .; J gene: TRBJ2-7; CDR3 protein: CASSKGLAGPHQKNEQYF; CDR3 DNA: TGTGCCAGCAGCAAGGGACTAGCGGGACCCCACCAGAAGAACGAGCAGTACTTC
D gene: TRBD2; V gene: TRBV7-2; clone size: few; J gene: TRBJ2-7; CDR3 protein: CASSSIAGGRDEQYF; CDR3 DNA: TGTGCCAGCAGCTCCATAGCGGGGGGGCGCGACGAGCAGTACTTC
D gene: TRBD2; V gene: TRBV9; clone size: many; J gene: TRBJ2-1; CDR3 protein: CASSSRTSGVHNEQFF; CDR3 DNA: TGTGCCAGCAGCTCTCGGACTAGCGGAGTCCACAATGAGCAGTTCTTC
D gene: .; V gene: TRBV29-1; clone size: .; J gene: TRBJ2-3; CDR3 protein: CSVEDPGGRIDTQYF; CDR3 DNA: TGCAGCGTTGAAGATCCAGGGGGGAGAATAGATACGCAGTATTTT
D gene: .; V gene: TRBV9; clone size: .; J gene: TRBJ2-3; CDR3 protein: CASSAAPSDDTQYF; CDR3 DNA: TGTGCCAGCAGCGCAGCCCCTAGCGATGATACGCAGTATTTT
D gene: TRBD1; V gene: TRBV6-5; clone size: many; J gene: TRBJ1-6; CDR3 protein: CASRSRAGTDNSPLHF; CDR3 DNA: TGTGCCAGCAGATCCCGCGCCGGGACAGACAATTCACCCCTCCACTTT
D gene: .; V gene: TRBV13; clone size: .; J gene: TRBJ2-3; CDR3 protein: CASSLGLGSADTQYF; CDR3 DNA: TGTGCCAGCAGCTTAGGCCTTGGGAGCGCAGATACGCAGTATTTT
D gene: .; V gene: TRBV4-2; clone size: .; J gene: TRBJ2-7; CDR3 protein: CASSQGGPLRDEQYF; CDR3 DNA: TGTGCCAGCAGCCAAGGAGGCCCCCTTCGCGACGAGCAGTACTTC
D gene: .; V gene: TRBV18; clone size: .; J gene: TRBJ1-4; CDR3 protein: CASSPQTAEKLFF; CDR3 DNA: TGTGCCAGCTCACCACAGACAGCCGAAAAACTGTTTTTT
D gene: .; V gene: TRBV12-5; clone size: many; J gene: TRBJ2-7; CDR3 protein: CASGHGTTAYEQYF; CDR3 DNA: TGTGCTAGTGGTCACGGGACAACTGCCTACGAGCAGTACTTC
D gene: .; V gene: TRBV29-1; clone size: .; J gene: TRBJ2-5; CDR3 protein: CSVSRDAGETQYF; CDR3 DNA: TGCAGTGTTTCACGGGACGCCGGAGAGACCCAGTACTTC
D gene: .; V gene: TRBV18; clone size: many; J gene: TRBJ1-5; CDR3 protein: CASSSPQHF; CDR3 DNA: TGTGCCAGCTCAAGTCCCCAGCATTTT
D gene: TRBD2; V gene: TRBV3-1; clone size: many; J gene: TRBJ2-1; CDR3 protein: CASSRGLAGATFGYNEQFF; CDR3 DNA: TGTGCCAGCAGCCGGGGACTAGCGGGGGCAACCTTTGGGTACAATGAGCAGTTCTTC
D gene: .; V gene: TRBV3-1; clone size: many; J gene: TRBJ2-7; CDR3 protein: CASSQAIWTDRPPYEQYF; CDR3 DNA: TGTGCCAGCAGCCAAGCAATATGGACGGACCGACCCCCCTACGAGCAGTACTTC
D gene: TRBD1; V gene: TRBV2; clone size: many; J gene: TRBJ2-1; CDR3 protein: CASSEDRGNEQFF; CDR3 DNA: TGTGCCAGCAGTGAGGACAGGGGAAATGAGCAGTTCTTC
D gene: .; V gene: TRBV18; clone size: many; J gene: TRBJ2-7; CDR3 protein: CASSPEGPYEQYF; CDR3 DNA: TGTGCCAGCTCACCCGAGGGACCATACGAGCAGTACTTC
D gene: .; V gene: TRBV5-4; clone size: many; J gene: TRBJ1-1; CDR3 protein: CASSSGQTMNTEAFF; CDR3 DNA: TGTGCCAGCAGCTCCGGACAAACCATGAACACTGAAGCTTTCTTT
D gene: .; V gene: TRBV9; clone size: .; J gene: TRBJ2-2; CDR3 protein: CASSPTFRGEQFF; CDR3 DNA: TGTGCCAGCAGCCCCACATTCAGGGGGGAGCAGTTTTTT
D gene: .; V gene: TRBV11-2; clone size: medium-sized; J gene: TRBJ2-3; CDR3 protein: CASSLGGGGSDTQYF; CDR3 DNA: TGTGCCAGCAGCTTGGGCGGAGGGGGGTCAGATACGCAGTATTTT
D gene: TRBD1; V gene: TRBV3-1; clone size: .; J gene: TRBJ2-2; CDR3 protein: CASTGTVTNTGELFF; CDR3 DNA: TGTGCCAGCACCGGGACAGTTACGAACACCGGGGAGCTGTTTTTT
D gene: .; V gene: TRBV30; clone size: .; J gene: TRBJ1-6; CDR3 protein: CAWTGQTVSPLHF; CDR3 DNA: TGTGCCTGGACAGGGCAAACCGTTTCACCCCTCCACTTT
D gene: .; V gene: TRBV7-9; clone size: many; J gene: TRBJ2-3; CDR3 protein: CASSPERVSDTQYF; CDR3 DNA: TGTGCCAGCAGCCCGGAAAGGGTGTCAGATACGCAGTATTTT
D gene: TRBD1; V gene: TRBV12-3/TRBV12-4; clone size: many; J gene: TRBJ2-7; CDR3 protein: CASSLTGTGGYEQYF; CDR3 DNA: TGTGCCAGCAGTTTAACCGGGACAGGGGGCTACGAGCAGTACTTC
D gene: TRBD2; V gene: TRBV5-1; clone size: many; J gene: TRBJ2-3; CDR3 protein: CASSIGTSRDTQYF; CDR3 DNA: TGCGCCAGCAGCATTGGGACTAGCCGGGATACGCAGTATTTT
D gene: TRBD1; V gene: TRBV29-1; clone size: .; J gene: TRBJ2-7; CDR3 protein: CSVRQGGRSYEQYF; CDR3 DNA: TGCAGCGTGAGACAGGGGGGACGGTCCTACGAGCAGTACTTC
D gene: .; V gene: TRBV6-2/TRBV6-3; clone size: .; J gene: TRBJ2-7; CDR3 protein: CASVNGGEQYF; CDR3 DNA: TGTGCCAGCGTAAACGGGGGCGAGCAGTACTTC
D gene: .; V gene: TRBV20-1; clone size: many; J gene: TRBJ2-4; CDR3 protein: CSARQVAKNIQYF; CDR3 DNA: TGCAGTGCTAGACAGGTAGCCAAAAACATTCAGTACTTC